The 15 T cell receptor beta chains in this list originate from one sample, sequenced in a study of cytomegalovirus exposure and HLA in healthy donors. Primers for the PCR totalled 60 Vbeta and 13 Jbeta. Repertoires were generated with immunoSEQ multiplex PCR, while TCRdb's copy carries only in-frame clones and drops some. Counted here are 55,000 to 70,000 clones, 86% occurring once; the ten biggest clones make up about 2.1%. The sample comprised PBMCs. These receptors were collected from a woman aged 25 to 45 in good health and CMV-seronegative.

The DNA for the CDR3 is TGTGCCAGTAGTATAGAGGGTGGCGGCTACGAGCAGTACTTC. Translated: CASSIEGGGYEQYF. The chain employs TRBV19 and TRBJ2-7; no reliable D call. From germline, CDR1 is LNHDA and CDR2 SQIVND (reference sequence). Between the trimmed V and J ends, which lost 0 bases and 3 bases, there was a span of 9 bases. The CDR3 runs to 14 residues.

CDR3 in amino acids: CASRHVRAGSTDTQYF. Here the CDR3 DNA reads TGTGCCAGCAGGCACGTCCGGGCGGGTAGCACAGATACGCAGTATTTT. The rearrangement uses TRBV9 and TRBJ2-3, with a weak D call TRBD2 (5 bases). CDR1 SGDLS and CDR2 YYNGEE come from the germline V gene. The CDR3 covers 16 residues. V dropped 5 bases and J dropped 0 bases, with 16 bases sitting between them. The variable domain in full, completed from reference TRBV9 and TRBJ2-3, reads DSGVTQTPKHLITATGQRVTLRCSPRSGDLSVYWYQQSLDQGLQFLIQYYNGEERAKGNILERFSAQQFPDLHSELNLSSLELGDSALYFCASRHVRAGSTDTQYFGPGTRLTVL.

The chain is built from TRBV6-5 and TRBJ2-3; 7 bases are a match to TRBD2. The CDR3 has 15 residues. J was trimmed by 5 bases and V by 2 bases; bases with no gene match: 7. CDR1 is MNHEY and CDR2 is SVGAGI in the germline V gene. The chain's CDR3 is CASSYGLAELDTQYF. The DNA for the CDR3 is TGTGCCAGCAGTTACGGGCTAGCGGAGTTAGATACGCAGTATTTT.

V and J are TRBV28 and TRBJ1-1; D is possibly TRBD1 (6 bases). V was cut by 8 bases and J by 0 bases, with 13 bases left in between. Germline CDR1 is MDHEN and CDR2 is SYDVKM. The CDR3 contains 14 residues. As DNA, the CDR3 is TGTGCCAGCGGGACACCCCTCATGAACACTGAAGCTTTCTTT. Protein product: CASGTPLMNTEAFF.

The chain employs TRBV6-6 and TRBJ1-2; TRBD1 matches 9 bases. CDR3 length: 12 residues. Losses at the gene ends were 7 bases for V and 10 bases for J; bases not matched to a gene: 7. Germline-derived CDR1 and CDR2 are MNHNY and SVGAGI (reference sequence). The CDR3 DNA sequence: TGTGCCAGCAACCGACAGGGGGAGGACTACACCTTC. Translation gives CASNRQGEDYTF.

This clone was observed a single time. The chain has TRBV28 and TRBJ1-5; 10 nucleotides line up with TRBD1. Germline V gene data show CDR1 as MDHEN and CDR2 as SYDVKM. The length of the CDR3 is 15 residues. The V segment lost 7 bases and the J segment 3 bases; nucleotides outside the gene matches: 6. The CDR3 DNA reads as TGTGCCAGCAACCCGACAGGGGGCCTCAATCAGCCCCAGCATTTT. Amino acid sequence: CASNPTGGLNQPQHF.

CDR3 sequence: CASSDIQGGTQYF. Here the CDR3 DNA reads TGTGCCAGCAGTGACATACAGGGGGGTACGCAGTATTTT. This rearrangement joins TRBV6-4 to TRBJ2-3, with TRBD1 identical over 8 bases. The CDR3 runs 13 residues. CDR1 and CDR2 (germline): MRHNA, SNTAGT. The trim removed 2 bases at V and 8 bases at J, leaving 3 bases unmatched.

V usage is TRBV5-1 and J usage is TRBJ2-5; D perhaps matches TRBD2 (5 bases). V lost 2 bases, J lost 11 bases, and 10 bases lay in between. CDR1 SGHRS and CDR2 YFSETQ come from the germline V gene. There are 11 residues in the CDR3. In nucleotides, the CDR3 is TGCGCCAGCAGCTTCGGGAAGGAGCAGTACTTC. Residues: CASSFGKEQYF.

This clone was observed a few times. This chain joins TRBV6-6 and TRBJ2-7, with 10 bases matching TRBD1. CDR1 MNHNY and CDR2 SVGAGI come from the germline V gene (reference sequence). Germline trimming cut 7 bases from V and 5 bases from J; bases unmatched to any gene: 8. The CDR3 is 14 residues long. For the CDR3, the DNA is TGTGCCAGCAATAAAGGGGACAGGGGCAACGAGCAGTACTTC. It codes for CASNKGDRGNEQYF.

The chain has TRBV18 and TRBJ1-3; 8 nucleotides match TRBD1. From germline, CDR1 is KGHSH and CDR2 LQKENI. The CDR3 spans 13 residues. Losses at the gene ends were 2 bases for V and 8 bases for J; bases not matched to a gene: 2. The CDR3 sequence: CASSPIQGDTIYF. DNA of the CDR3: TGTGCCAGCTCACCAATACAGGGGGACACCATATATTTT. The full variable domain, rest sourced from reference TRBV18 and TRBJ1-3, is NAGVMQNPRHLVRRRGQEARLRCSPMKGHSHVYWYRQLPEEGLKFMVYLQKENIIDESGMPKERFSAEFPKEGPSILRIQQVVRGDSAAYFCASSPIQGDTIYFGEGSWLTVV.

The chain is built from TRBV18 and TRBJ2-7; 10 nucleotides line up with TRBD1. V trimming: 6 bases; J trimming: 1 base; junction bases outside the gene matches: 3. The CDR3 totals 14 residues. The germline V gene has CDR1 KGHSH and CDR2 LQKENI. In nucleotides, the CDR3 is TGTGCCAGCTCGGGACAGGGGAAGTCCTACGAGCAGTACTTC. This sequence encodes CASSGQGKSYEQYF.

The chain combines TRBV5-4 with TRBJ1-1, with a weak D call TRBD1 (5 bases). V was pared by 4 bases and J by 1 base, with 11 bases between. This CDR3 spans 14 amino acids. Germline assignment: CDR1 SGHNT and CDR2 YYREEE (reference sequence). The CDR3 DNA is TGTGCCAGCAGCAATCTTGGACAGAACACTGAAGCTTTCTTT. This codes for CASSNLGQNTEAFF. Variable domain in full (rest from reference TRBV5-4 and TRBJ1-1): ETGVTQSPTHLIKTRGQQVTLRCSSQSGHNTVSWYQQALGQGPQFIFQYYREEENGRGNFPPRFSGLQFPNYSSELNVNALELDDSALYLCASSNLGQNTEAFFGQGTRLTVV.

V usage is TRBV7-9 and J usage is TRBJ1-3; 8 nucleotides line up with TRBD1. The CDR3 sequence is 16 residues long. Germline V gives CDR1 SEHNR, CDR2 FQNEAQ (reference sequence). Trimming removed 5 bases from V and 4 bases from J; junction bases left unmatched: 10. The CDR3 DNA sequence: TGTGCCAGCAGCCCGTCGACAGGGGTCCCCGGAAACACCATATATTTT. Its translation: CASSPSTGVPGNTIYF.

The CDR3 loop reads CASSVSELIGELFF. For the CDR3, the DNA is TGTGCCAGCAGCGTAAGCGAGTTAATCGGGGAGCTGTTTTTT. V usage is TRBV9 and J usage is TRBJ2-2; no clear D gene. The CDR3 runs to 14 residues. Trimming removed 1 base at V and 7 bases at J, with 11 bases between. The germline V gene has CDR1 SGDLS and CDR2 YYNGEE.

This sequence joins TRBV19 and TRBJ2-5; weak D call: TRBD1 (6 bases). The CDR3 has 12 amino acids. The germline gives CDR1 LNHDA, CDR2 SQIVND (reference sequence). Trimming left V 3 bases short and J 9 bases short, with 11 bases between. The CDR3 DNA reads TGTGCCAGTAGTATGGGGGCAGGTTCCCAGTACTTC. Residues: CASSMGAGSQYF.